This T cell receptor (beta chain) is from a study of response to subunit inactivated influenza vaccine. TCRdb re-called the RT-PCR reads with MiXCR, one entry per CDR3 protein. Here the sample spans approximately 290,000 distinct CDR3 sequences, about 20% being singletons. Study-wide findings and caveats: A suggestion made by the authors is that each seasonal influenza vaccination recruits few new T cells.

This clonotype was detected a few times. Its antigen is unknown. Sequencing was performed on PBMCs from blood, taken approximately 20 months after vaccination. This receptor was taken from a man between 50 and 70 years old who received an inactivated influenza vaccine.

The CDR3, as DNA: TGTGCCAGCAGCTTGGTGTCCCTGAAAGAGACCCAGTACTTC. It yields the protein CASSLVSLKETQYF. The rearrangement uses TRBV7-6 and TRBJ2-5; unclear D gene. This CDR3 spans 14 amino acids. V lost 3 bases, J lost 3 bases, and 11 bases lay in between. Looked up from germline, CDR1 is SGHVS and CDR2 is FNYEAQ.